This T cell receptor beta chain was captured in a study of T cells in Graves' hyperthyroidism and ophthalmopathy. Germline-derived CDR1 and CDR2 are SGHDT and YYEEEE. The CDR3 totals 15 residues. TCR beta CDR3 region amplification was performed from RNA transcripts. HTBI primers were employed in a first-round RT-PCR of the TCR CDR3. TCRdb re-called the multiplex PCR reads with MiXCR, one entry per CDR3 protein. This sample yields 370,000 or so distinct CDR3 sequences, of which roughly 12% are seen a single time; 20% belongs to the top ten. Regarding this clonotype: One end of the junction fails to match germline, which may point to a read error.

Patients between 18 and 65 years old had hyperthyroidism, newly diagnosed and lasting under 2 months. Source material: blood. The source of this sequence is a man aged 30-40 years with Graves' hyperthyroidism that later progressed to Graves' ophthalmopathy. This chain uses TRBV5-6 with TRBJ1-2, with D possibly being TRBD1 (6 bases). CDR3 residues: CASSPLRGANYSYTF. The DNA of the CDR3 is TGTGCCAGCAGCCCACTCCGGGGGGCCAACTATAGCTACACCTTC.